Presented here are 14 T cell receptor beta chains from one specimen sequenced in a study of response to subunit inactivated influenza vaccine. Via MiXCR, TCRdb re-called the RT-PCR reads, giving one row per CDR3 protein. The repertoire has roughly 780,000 distinct CDR3 sequences, about 18% of them found once; the top ten carry roughly a tenth. Sample: PBMCs from blood, taken roughly 5 days after vaccination. These receptors were taken from a middle-aged man who received an inactivated influenza vaccine.

In its sample, this clonotype was seen a few times. This chain uses TRBV7-2 with TRBJ1-6; 8 bases match TRBD1. In germline, CDR1 is SGHTA, CDR2 FQGNSA. Trimming took 5 bases from V and 10 from J; bases not matched to a gene: 7. CDR3 size: 14 residues. The CDR3 spells CASSRTGIGSPLHF. The DNA for the CDR3 is TGTGCCAGCAGCCGGACAGGGATAGGCTCACCCCTCCACTTT.

This clonotype turned up a few times. The chain recombines TRBV7-8 with TRBJ2-1; TRBD1 agrees at 7 bases. V trimming: 5 bases; J trimming: 3 bases; junction bases outside the gene matches: 10. The CDR3 is 16 residues long. Per the germline V gene, CDR1 is SGHVS and CDR2 is FQNEAQ. CDR3 coding DNA: TGTGCCAGCAGCAAAAACAGGGGCGAGGGCTACAATGAGCAGTTCTTC. Amino acids: CASSKNRGEGYNEQFF.

This clonotype was counted between two and nine times. V and J are TRBV6-2 or TRBV6-3 and TRBJ1-2; 7 bases map to TRBD1. The V segment lost 6 bases and the J segment 4 bases; nucleotides outside the gene matches: 8. The CDR3 is 14 amino acids. The germline CDR1 and CDR2 sequences are MNHEY and SVGEGT. DNA for the CDR3: TGTGCCAGCAGCGCAATGGGACAGAGCTATGGCTACACCTTC. Residues: CASSAMGQSYGYTF.

This clonotype occurred many times. CDR3 sequence: CASSSGPGLNQPQHF. CDR3 nucleotides: TGTGCCAGCAGCTCTGGGCCGGGGCTCAATCAGCCCCAGCATTTT. The chain employs TRBV3-1 and TRBJ1-5, with D perhaps matching TRBD1 (5 bases). This CDR3 region has 15 residues. Germline V lookup: CDR1 LGHDT, CDR2 YNNKEL (reference sequence). V lost 5 bases and J 3 bases, leaving 14 bases between the germline ends.

The rearrangement links TRBV5-1 to TRBJ2-4; TRBD1 might be the D (6 bases). The CDR3 runs 14 residues. V shed 4 bases and J shed 1 base, with 9 bases lying between them. The germline V gene has CDR1 SGHRS and CDR2 YFSETQ. The CDR3 reads CASSPGQAKNIQYF. The CDR3 nucleotides read TGCGCCAGCAGCCCCGGACAGGCCAAAAACATTCAGTACTTC.

This chain uses TRBV19 with TRBJ2-1; D call uncertain. The germline V and J ends were trimmed by 9 bases and 3 bases, with 18 bases remaining between them. The CDR3 sequence is 15 residues long. Germline V lookup: CDR1 LNHDA, CDR2 SQIVND (reference sequence). The CDR3 region has the DNA TGTGCCAGCTCTTCCCAAGCGCCATTCTACAATGAGCAGTTCTTC. It is translated as CASSSQAPFYNEQFF.

CDR3 DNA: TGTGCCAGCAGCCCGGGAGGTAATGAAAAACTGTTTTTT. Translating it yields CASSPGGNEKLFF. The rearrangement joins TRBV4-2 to TRBJ1-4; D gene ambiguous. Germline-derived CDR1 and CDR2 are LGHNA and YNFKEQ. Between the trimmed V and J ends, which lost 4 bases and 4 bases, there was a span of 7 bases. The CDR3 has 13 amino acids.

This clonotype was observed many times. The gene calls are TRBV5-1 and TRBJ2-1, with TRBD2 matching over 9 bases. This CDR3 comprises 18 residues. Losses at the gene ends were 0 bases for V and 0 bases for J; bases not matched to a gene: 7. Germline V gene sequence: CDR1 SGHRS, CDR2 YFSETQ. CDR3 in amino acids: CASSLEGSGSASYNEQFF. Written as DNA, the CDR3 is TGCGCCAGCAGCTTGGAAGGTAGCGGGAGTGCCTCCTACAATGAGCAGTTCTTC.

V gene TRBV3-1 combines with J gene TRBJ2-7; 15 nucleotides match TRBD2. Germline CDR1 and CDR2: LGHDT and YNNKEL (reference sequence). V lost 4 bases to trimming and J lost 9 bases; unmatched junction nucleotides: 7. The CDR3 has 15 amino acids. CDR3 sequence: CASSRPGLAGGAQYF. The CDR3 DNA is TGTGCCAGCAGCCGTCCGGGACTAGCGGGAGGCGCGCAGTACTTC.

This clonotype was seen repeatedly, ten times or more. V is TRBV20-1 and J is TRBJ2-5, with 7 bases fitting TRBD2. The CDR3 has 14 amino acids. V dropped 5 bases and J dropped 3; count of bases not matched to a gene: 9. Germline lookup yields CDR1 DFQATT and CDR2 SNEGSKA (reference sequence). The CDR3 DNA reads TGCAGTGCTTCCTCGGGGGGACCAAAAGAGACCCAGTACTTC. It encodes CSASSGGPKETQYF.

This clonotype has a handful of counts. The CDR3 bases are TGTGCCAGCAGCCGAACGTTCCGGACAGGGTCTAGAGATACGCAGTATTTT. This translates into CASSRTFRTGSRDTQYF. The gene calls are TRBV28 and TRBJ2-3; TRBD1 aligns across 8 bases. The ends lost 6 bases at V and 5 bases at J; junction bases unmatched: 16. The CDR3 is made up of 17 amino acids. From germline, CDR1 is MDHEN and CDR2 SYDVKM.

This clonotype showed up just a few times. The chain recombines TRBV5-1 with TRBJ2-6, with D unresolved. Germline loops: CDR1 SGHRS, CDR2 YFSETQ. V was clipped by 4 bases and J by 0 bases, with 11 bases between them. This CDR3 comprises 16 residues. The CDR3 here is CASSRAASSGANVLTF. The CDR3 DNA is TGCGCCAGCAGCAGGGCAGCATCCTCTGGGGCCAACGTCCTGACTTTC.

There are a few counts of this clonotype. The J gene is TRBJ2-5, the V gene TRBV9; 8 nucleotides agree with TRBD1. The CDR3 is 16 residues long. The J segment lost 2 bases and the V segment lost 2 bases, leaving 8 bases of the junction unmatched. Germline V gene lookup returns CDR1 SGDLS and CDR2 YYNGEE. CDR3 region: CASSVQGAKGQETQYF. The CDR3 coding sequence is TGTGCCAGCAGCGTGCAGGGGGCGAAGGGGCAAGAGACCCAGTACTTC.

The V call is TRBV12-3 or TRBV12-4, the J call TRBJ2-1, with no clear D. The CDR3 spans 15 residues. The V gene lost 5 bases and the J gene lost 2 bases, with 13 bases spanning the gap. The CDR3 DNA is TGTGCCAGCAGTGACACCAATTACGCCTACAATGAGCAGTTCTTC. Translation gives CASSDTNYAYNEQFF.